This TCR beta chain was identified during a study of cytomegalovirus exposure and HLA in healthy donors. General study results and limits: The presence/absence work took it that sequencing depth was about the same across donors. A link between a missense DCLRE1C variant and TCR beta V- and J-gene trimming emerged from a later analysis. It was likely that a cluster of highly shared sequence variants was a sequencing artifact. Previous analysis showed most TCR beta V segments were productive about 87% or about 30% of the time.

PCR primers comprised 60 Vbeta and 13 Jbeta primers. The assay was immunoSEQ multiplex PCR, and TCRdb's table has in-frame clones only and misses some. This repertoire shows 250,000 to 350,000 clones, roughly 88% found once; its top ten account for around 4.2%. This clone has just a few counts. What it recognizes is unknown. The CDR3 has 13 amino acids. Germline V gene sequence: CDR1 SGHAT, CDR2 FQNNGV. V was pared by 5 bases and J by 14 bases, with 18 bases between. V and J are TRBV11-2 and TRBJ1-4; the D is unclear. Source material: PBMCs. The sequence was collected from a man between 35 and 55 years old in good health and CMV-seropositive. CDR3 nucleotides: TGTGCCAGCAGCACACCCAGGACGAGGGCCCTGTTTTTT. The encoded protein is CASSTPRTRALFF.